The 8 T cell receptor beta chains below come from one sample, sequenced in a study of siplizumab effects on memory and regulatory T cells. The data were produced by immunoSEQ multiplex PCR, yet TCRdb's version contains in-frame clones alone and is incomplete. Of some 62,000 clones in the sample, approximately 87% are singletons; the top ten hold approximately 3.4%. The sample taken for sequencing was memory CD4+ T cells sorted from blood. These receptors all stem from a human donor in good health.

The chain employs TRBV20-1 and TRBJ2-7, with D unresolved. V lost 7 bases to trimming and J lost 0 bases, with 7 bases between them. This CDR3 region has 11 residues. From germline, CDR1 is DFQATT and CDR2 SNEGSKA (reference sequence). CDR3 protein: CSGRTSYEQYF. The CDR3 region has the DNA TGCAGTGGGCGGACCTCCTACGAGCAGTACTTC.

The chain recombines TRBV25-1 with TRBJ1-1; the D gene is possibly TRBD1 (5 bases). The ends were cut back, 3 bases at V and 4 bases at J, with 12 bases in the middle. Germline CDR1 MGHDK, CDR2 SYGVNS. The CDR3 spans 14 residues. CDR3 sequence: CASSDRVGSTEAFF. CDR3 DNA: TGTGCCAGCAGTGACAGGGTGGGAAGCACTGAAGCTTTCTTT.

This clone was observed a few times. The rearrangement uses TRBV6-1 and TRBJ2-3, with 7 bases identical to TRBD1. The V segment lost 8 bases and the J segment 3 bases; nucleotides outside the gene matches: 5. The CDR3 runs 13 residues. The germline gives CDR1 MNHNS, CDR2 SASEGT. The CDR3 region is CASLGQQTDTQYF. The CDR3 DNA reads as TGTGCCAGCCTGGGACAGCAGACAGATACGCAGTATTTT.

The chain recombines TRBV11-2 with TRBJ2-5; D remains unclear. Germline V gene data show CDR1 as SGHAT and CDR2 as FQNNGV. V lost 2 bases and J lost 2, with 0 bases in between. The CDR3 runs to 11 residues. CDR3 region: CASSLQETQYF. Written as DNA, the CDR3 is TGTGCCAGCAGCTTACAAGAGACCCAGTACTTC.

V and J are TRBV6-4 and TRBJ1-1; D possibly corresponds to TRBD1 (5 bases). CDR1 is MRHNA, CDR2 SNTAGT, per germline. Trimming removed 6 bases from V and 3 bases from J, with 11 bases in between. The CDR3 spans 13 residues. CDR3: CASSEQEYTEAFF. DNA of the CDR3: TGTGCCAGCAGCGAACAGGAATACACTGAAGCTTTCTTT.

The chain combines TRBV10-3 with TRBJ2-7; tentatively, D is TRBD1 or TRBD2 (7 bases each). Germline CDR1 ENHRY, CDR2 SYGVKD. V was cut by 4 bases and J by 1 base, with 20 bases left in between. This CDR3 spans 17 amino acids. The CDR3 region is CAISGGGGQARSYEQYF. CDR3 in DNA: TGTGCCATCAGTGGGGGGGGAGGACAGGCCCGTTCCTACGAGCAGTACTTC.

This chain links TRBV7-2 with TRBJ2-1; no firm D call. V was cut by 2 bases and J by 0 bases, with 11 bases left in between. The length of the CDR3 is 16 residues. The germline V gene has CDR1 SGHTA and CDR2 FQGNSA. The CDR3 DNA follows: TGTGCCAGCAGCTTATCCTTCCGGAGCTCCTACAATGAGCAGTTCTTC. This translates into CASSLSFRSSYNEQFF. The full variable domain, rest sourced from reference TRBV7-2 and TRBJ2-1, is GAGVSQSPSNKVTEKGKDVELRCDPISGHTALYWYRQSLGQGLEFLIYFQGNSAPDKSGLPSDRFSAERTGGSVSTLTIQRTQQEDSAVYLCASSLSFRSSYNEQFFGPGTRLTVL.

The CDR3 coding sequence is TGTGCCAGCAGTTGGGACAGGGCGAACACTGAAGCTTTCTTT. Translation gives CASSWDRANTEAFF. The chain uses TRBV5-6 and TRBJ1-1, with 9 bases fitting TRBD1. The germline gives CDR1 SGHDT, CDR2 YYEEEE. The V segment lost 5 bases and the J segment 1 base; nucleotides outside the gene matches: 3. CDR3 length equals 14 residues.